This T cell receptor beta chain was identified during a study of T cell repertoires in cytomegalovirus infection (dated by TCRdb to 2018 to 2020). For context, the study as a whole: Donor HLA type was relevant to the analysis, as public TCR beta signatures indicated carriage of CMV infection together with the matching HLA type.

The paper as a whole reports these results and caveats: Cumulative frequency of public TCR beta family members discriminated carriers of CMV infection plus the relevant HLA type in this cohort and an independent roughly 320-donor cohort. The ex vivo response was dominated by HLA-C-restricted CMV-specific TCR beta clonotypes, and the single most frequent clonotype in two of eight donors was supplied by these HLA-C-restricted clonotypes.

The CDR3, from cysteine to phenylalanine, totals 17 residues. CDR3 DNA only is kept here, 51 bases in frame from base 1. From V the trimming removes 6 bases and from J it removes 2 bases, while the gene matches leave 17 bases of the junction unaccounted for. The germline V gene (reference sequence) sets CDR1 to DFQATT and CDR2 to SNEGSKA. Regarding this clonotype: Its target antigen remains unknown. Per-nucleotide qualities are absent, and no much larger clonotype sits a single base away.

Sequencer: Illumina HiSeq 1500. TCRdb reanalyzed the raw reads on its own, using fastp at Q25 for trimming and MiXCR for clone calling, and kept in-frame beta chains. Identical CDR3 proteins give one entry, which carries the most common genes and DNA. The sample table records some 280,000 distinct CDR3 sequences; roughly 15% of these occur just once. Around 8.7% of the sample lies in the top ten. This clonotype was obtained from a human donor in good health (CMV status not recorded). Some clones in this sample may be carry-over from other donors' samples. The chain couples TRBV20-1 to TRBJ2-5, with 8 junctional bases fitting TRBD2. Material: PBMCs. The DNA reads TGCAGTGCCCTATCCCCTCTACTAGCGGAAGATCAAGAGACCCAGTACTTC. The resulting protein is CSALSPLLAEDQETQYF.